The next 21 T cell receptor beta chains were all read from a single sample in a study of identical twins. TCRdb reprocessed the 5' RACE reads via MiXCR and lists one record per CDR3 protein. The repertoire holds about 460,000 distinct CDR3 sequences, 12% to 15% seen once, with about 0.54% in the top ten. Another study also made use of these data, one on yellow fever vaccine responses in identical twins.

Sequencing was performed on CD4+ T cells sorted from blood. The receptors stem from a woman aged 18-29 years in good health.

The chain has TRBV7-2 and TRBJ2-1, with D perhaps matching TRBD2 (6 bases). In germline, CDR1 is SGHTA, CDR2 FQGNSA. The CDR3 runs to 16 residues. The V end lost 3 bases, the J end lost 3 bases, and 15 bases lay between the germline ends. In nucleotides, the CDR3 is TGTGCCAGCAGCTTTTCGGGTGGTAGCGGCTACAATGAGCAGTTCTTC. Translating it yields CASSFSGGSGYNEQFF.

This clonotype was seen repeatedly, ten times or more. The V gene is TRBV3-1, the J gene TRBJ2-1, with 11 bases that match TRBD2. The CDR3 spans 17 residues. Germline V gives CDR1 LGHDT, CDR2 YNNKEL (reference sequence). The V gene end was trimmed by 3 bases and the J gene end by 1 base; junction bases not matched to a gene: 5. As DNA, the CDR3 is TGTGCCAGCAGCCACCGACTAGCGGGATTATCCTACAATGAGCAGTTCTTC. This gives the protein CASSHRLAGLSYNEQFF.

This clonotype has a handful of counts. The CDR3 nucleotides read TGTGCCTGGAGTGTACGACGTGGGAAGGAGGAGACCCAGTACTTC. It codes for CAWSVRRGKEETQYF. V usage is TRBV30 and J usage is TRBJ2-5; no firm D call. This CDR3 has 15 residues. The V gene lost 0 bases and the J gene lost 5 bases, with 16 bases spanning the gap. Looked up from germline, CDR1 is GTSNPN and CDR2 is SVGIG (reference sequence).

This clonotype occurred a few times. CDR3 sequence reads: CASSQDISRDYGYTF. CDR3 nucleotide sequence: TGCGCCAGCAGCCAAGATATAAGCAGGGACTATGGCTACACCTTC. V gene TRBV4-1 combines with J gene TRBJ1-2; tentatively, D is TRBD1 (5 bases). The germline CDR1 and CDR2 sequences are MGHRA and YSYEKL. The CDR3 contains 15 residues. V lost 0 bases and J 3 bases, leaving 11 bases between the germline ends.

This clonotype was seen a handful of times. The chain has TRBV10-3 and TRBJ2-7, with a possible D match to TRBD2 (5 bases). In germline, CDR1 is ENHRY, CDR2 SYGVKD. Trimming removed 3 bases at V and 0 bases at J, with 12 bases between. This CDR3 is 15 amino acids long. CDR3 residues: CAISDSATSSYEQYF. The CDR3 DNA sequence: TGTGCCATCAGTGATAGCGCAACCAGCTCCTACGAGCAGTACTTC.

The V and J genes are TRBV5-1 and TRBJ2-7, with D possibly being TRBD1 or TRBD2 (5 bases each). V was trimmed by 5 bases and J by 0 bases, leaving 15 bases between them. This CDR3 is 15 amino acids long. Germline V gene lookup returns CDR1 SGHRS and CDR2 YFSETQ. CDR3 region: CASRRAWGGSYEQYF. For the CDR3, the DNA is TGCGCCAGCAGGAGGGCGTGGGGCGGCTCCTACGAGCAGTACTTC.

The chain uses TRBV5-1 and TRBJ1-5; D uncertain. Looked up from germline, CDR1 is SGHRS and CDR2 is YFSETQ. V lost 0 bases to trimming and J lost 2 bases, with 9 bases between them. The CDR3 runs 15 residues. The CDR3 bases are TGCGCCAGCAGCTTGGAAGGGTTGGGCAATCAGCCCCAGCATTTT. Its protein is CASSLEGLGNQPQHF.

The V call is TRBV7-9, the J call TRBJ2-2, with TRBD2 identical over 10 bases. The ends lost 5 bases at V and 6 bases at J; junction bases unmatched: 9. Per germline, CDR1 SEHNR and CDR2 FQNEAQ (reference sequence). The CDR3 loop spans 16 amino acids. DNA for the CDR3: TGTGCCAGCAGCGGGGGGACTAGCGTTATACCCGGGGAGCTGTTTTTT. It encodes CASSGGTSVIPGELFF.

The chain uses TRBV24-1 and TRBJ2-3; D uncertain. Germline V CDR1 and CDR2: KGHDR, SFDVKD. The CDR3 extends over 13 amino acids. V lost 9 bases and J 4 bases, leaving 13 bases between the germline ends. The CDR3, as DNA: TGTGCCACCGGGCAGGTGAGCCCAGATACGCAGTATTTT. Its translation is CATGQVSPDTQYF.

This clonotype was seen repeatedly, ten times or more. CDR3 sequence reads: CSVMRQRGDYNEQFF. The CDR3 DNA is TGCAGTGTCATGCGCCAGCGGGGGGACTACAATGAGCAGTTCTTC. The J gene is TRBJ2-1, the V gene TRBV20-1; 9 nucleotides agree with TRBD2. Germline loops: CDR1 DFQATT, CDR2 SNEGSKA (reference sequence). Losses at the gene ends were 7 bases for V and 3 bases for J; bases not matched to a gene: 10. The CDR3 is 15 amino acids.

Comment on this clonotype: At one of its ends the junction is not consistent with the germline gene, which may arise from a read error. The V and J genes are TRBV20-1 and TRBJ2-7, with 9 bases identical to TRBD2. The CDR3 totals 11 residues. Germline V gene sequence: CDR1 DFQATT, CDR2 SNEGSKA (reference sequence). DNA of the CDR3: TGCAGTGCTAGAGATAAACTAGCGGGCAACTTC. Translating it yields CSARDKLAGNF.

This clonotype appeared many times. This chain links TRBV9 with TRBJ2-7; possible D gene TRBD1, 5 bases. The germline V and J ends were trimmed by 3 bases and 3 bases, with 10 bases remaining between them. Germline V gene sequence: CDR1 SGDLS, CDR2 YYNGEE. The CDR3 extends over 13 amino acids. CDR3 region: CASSEGLGYEQYF. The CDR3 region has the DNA TGTGCCAGCAGCGAGGGGTTGGGCTACGAGCAGTACTTC.

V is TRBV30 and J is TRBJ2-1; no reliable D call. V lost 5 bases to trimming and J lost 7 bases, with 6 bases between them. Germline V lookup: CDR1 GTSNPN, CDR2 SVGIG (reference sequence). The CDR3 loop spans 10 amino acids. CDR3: CAWAVNEQFF. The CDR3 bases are TGTGCCTGGGCCGTTAATGAGCAGTTCTTC.

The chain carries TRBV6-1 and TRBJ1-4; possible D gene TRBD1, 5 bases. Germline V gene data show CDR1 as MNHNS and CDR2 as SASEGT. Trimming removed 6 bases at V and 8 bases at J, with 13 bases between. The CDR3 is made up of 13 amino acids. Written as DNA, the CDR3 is TGTGCCAGCAGGCGGCCCGGGGCAGAAAAACTGTTTTTT. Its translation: CASRRPGAEKLFF.

The chain's CDR3 is CASSLLGFQYYGYTF. Written as DNA, the CDR3 is TGTGCCAGCAGTTTACTCGGGTTCCAGTACTATGGCTACACCTTC. The V call is TRBV12-3 or TRBV12-4, the J call TRBJ1-2; D remains unclear. The CDR3 loop spans 15 amino acids. Trimming shortened V by 2 bases and J by 3 bases, and 13 bases separated the two germline ends.

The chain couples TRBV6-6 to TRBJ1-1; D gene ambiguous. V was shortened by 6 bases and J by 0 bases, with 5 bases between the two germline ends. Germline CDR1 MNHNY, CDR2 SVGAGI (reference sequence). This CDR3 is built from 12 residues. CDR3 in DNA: TGTGCCAGCAGCGGGGTGAACACTGAAGCTTTCTTT. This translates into CASSGVNTEAFF.

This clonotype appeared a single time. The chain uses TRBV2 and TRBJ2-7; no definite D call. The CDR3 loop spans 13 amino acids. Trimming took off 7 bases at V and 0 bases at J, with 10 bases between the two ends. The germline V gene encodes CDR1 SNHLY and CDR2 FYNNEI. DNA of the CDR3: TGTGCCAGCAAGACCGATAGCTCCTACGAGCAGTACTTC. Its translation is CASKTDSSYEQYF. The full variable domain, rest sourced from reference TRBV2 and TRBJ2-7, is EPEVTQTPSHQVTQMGQEVILRCVPISNHLYFYWYRQILGQKVEFLVSFYNNEISEKSEIFDDQFSVERPDGSNFTLKIRSTKLEDSAMYFCASKTDSSYEQYFGPGTRLTVT.

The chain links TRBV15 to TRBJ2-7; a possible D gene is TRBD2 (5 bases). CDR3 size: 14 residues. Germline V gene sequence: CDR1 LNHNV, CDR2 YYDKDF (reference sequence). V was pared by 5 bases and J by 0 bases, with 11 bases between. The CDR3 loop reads CATSSEAISYEQYF. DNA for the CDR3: TGTGCCACCAGCTCGGAGGCTATCTCCTACGAGCAGTACTTC. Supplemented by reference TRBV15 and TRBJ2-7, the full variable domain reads DAMVIQNPRYQVTQFGKPVTLSCSQTLNHNVMYWYQQKSSQAPKLLFHYYDKDFNNEADTPDNFQSRRPNTSFCFLDIRSPGLGDTAMYLCATSSEAISYEQYFGPGTRLTVT.

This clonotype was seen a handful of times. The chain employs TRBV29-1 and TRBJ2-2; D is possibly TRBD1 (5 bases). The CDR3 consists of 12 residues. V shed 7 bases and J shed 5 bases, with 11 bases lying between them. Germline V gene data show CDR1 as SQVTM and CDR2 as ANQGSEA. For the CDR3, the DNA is TGCAGCGGTTTCACAGGTACCGGGGAGCTGTTTTTT. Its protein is CSGFTGTGELFF.

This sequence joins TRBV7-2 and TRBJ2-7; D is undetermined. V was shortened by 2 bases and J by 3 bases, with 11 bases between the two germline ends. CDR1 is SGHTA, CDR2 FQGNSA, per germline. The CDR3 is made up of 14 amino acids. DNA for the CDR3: TGTGCCAGCAGCTTAATTGGGTCGTACTACGAGCAGTACTTC. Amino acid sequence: CASSLIGSYYEQYF.

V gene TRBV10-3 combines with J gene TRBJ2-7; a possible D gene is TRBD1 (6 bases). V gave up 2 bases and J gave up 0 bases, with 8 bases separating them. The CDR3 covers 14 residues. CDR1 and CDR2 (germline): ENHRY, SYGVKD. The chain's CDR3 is CAISEDRHSYEQYF. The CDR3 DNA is TGTGCCATCAGTGAGGACAGGCACTCCTACGAGCAGTACTTC.